The present T cell receptor (beta chain) was sequenced within a study of cytomegalovirus exposure and HLA in healthy donors. Broader study findings: Researchers reported from a later analysis that most CMV-associated TCR beta chains appeared HLA-restricted.

Primers included in the PCR were 60 Vbeta and 13 Jbeta primers. Clones were sequenced by immunoSEQ multiplex PCR, and TCRdb holds only the in-frame ones, with some missing. The table records fewer than 200,000 clones, around 75% of them present only once. The CDR3 spans 15 residues. Germline V lookup: CDR1 SGHVS, CDR2 FNYEAQ. The germline V and J ends were trimmed by 1 base and 0 bases, with 9 bases remaining between them. A remark on this clone: Its specificity is not known.

The receptor was derived from a human donor in good health. The rearrangement uses TRBV7-6 and TRBJ1-1; D gene unclear. Material for sequencing was PBMCs. In DNA form, the CDR3 reads TGTGCCAGCAGCTTAGAGGGAGTAATGAACACTGAAGCTTTCTTT. It translates to CASSLEGVMNTEAFF.